The clone carrying this TCR beta chain was seen a single time. Its target is not known. Germline values: CDR1 LNHDA, CDR2 SQIVND (reference sequence). This CDR3 comprises 14 residues. The data derive from a study of OX40 agonist ivuxolimab in advanced cancers. Points from the study as a whole: CD8+ T cells (on average) carried more expanded clones than CD4+ T cells.

Assay: immunoSEQ multiplex PCR; the TCRdb copy retains only in-frame clones and omits some. The sample shows some 86,000 clones, about 95% of them seen only once. Sequencing used CD4+ or CD8+ T cells sorted from blood, obtained in a trial of the OX40 agonist ivuxolimab. The receptor comes from an adult with an advanced solid tumor such as melanoma, head and neck, liver or kidney cancer. The chain uses TRBV19 and TRBJ2-5; 13 nucleotides match TRBD2. With the DNA end fitting TRBJ2-7 better, the J assignment may be wrong. In nucleotides, the CDR3 is TGTGCCAGTAGTATCGGACTAGCGGGAGACGAGCAGTACTTC. Translation: CASSIGLAGDEQYF.